Below are 17 T cell receptor beta chains sequenced from a single sample in a study of blood T cell repertoires in COVID-19. The assay was immunoSEQ multiplex PCR, and TCRdb's table has in-frame clones only and misses some. The data show tens of thousands of clones, 75% to 90% seen once. The sample taken for sequencing was peripheral blood. These receptors were obtained from a human donor in a cohort sampled during active COVID-19.

In this sample, this clone turned up once. This chain uses TRBV24-1 with TRBJ2-5; TRBD2 aligns across 8 bases. This CDR3 is 16 amino acids long. The germline V gene has CDR1 KGHDR and CDR2 SFDVKD. The V and J ends lost 1 base and 2 bases, in that order; junction bases with no gene match: 5. In nucleotides, the CDR3 is TGTGCCACCAGTGATTTAGGAGCGGGGGTTCAAGAGACCCAGTACTTC. Protein product: CATSDLGAGVQETQYF.

J is TRBJ2-1 and V is TRBV30; maybe TRBD2 (6 bases). The CDR3 is made up of 13 amino acids. CDR1 and CDR2 (germline): GTSNPN, SVGIG (reference sequence). Trimming shortened V by 4 bases and J by 2 bases, and 9 bases separated the two germline ends. CDR3 nucleotides: TGTGCCTGGAACGCGGGGACCTACAATGAGCAGTTCTTC. It yields the protein CAWNAGTYNEQFF.

This sequence joins TRBV18 and TRBJ2-7; TRBD1 is a possible D gene (5 bases). Trimming cost V 3 bases and J 6 bases, with 12 bases left between them. Looked up from germline, CDR1 is KGHSH and CDR2 is LQKENI. The length of the CDR3 is 13 residues. The CDR3 reads CASSPSQGGEQYF. For the CDR3, the DNA is TGTGCCAGCTCACCGTCTCAGGGTGGCGAGCAGTACTTC. Full variable domain (missing parts from reference TRBV18 and TRBJ2-7): NAGVMQNPRHLVRRRGQEARLRCSPMKGHSHVYWYRQLPEEGLKFMVYLQKENIIDESGMPKERFSAEFPKEGPSILRIQQVVRGDSAAYFCASSPSQGGEQYFGPGTRLTVT.

Only one count was recorded for this clone. The V gene is TRBV18, the J gene TRBJ1-2, with a possible D match to TRBD1 (6 bases). The CDR3 runs 15 residues. Germline lookup yields CDR1 KGHSH and CDR2 LQKENI. Trimming cost V 6 bases and J 6 bases, with 20 bases left between them. The CDR3 loop reads CASSRGAGSTHGYTF. The DNA for the CDR3 is TGTGCCAGCTCCCGGGGGGCAGGGAGTACCCATGGCTACACCTTC.

The sample holds a few counts of this clone. J is TRBJ2-7 and V is TRBV4-1, with 7 bases matching TRBD2. V lost 6 bases and J lost 5; bases outside the gene matches: 10. CDR3 length: 14 amino acids. CDR1 and CDR2 from the germline V gene are MGHRA and YSYEKL. CDR3 DNA: TGCGCCAGCAGGAACGGCGGGAGTGGCGACGAGCAGTACTTC. Residues: CASRNGGSGDEQYF.

The chain carries TRBV3-1 (or the pseudogene TRBV3-2) and TRBJ2-7; D is perhaps TRBD2 (6 bases). The V end lost 3 bases, the J end lost 3 bases, and 15 bases lay between the germline ends. The CDR3 covers 15 residues. Looked up from germline, CDR1 is LGHDT and CDR2 is YNNKEL (reference sequence). The CDR3 DNA reads as TGTGCCAGCAGCCACTTACGTGGGGGGTTCTACGAGCAGTACTTC. This sequence encodes CASSHLRGGFYEQYF.

The chain employs TRBV24-1 and TRBJ1-5, with a possible D match to TRBD1 (6 bases). Deletions cut 2 bases from V and 7 bases from J, with 8 bases between. The CDR3 has 13 residues. CDR1 is KGHDR, CDR2 SFDVKD, per germline. CDR3 protein: CATSDSTGQPQHF. DNA of the CDR3: TGTGCCACCAGTGATTCGACAGGACAGCCCCAGCATTTT.

This chain links TRBV6-1 with TRBJ2-7, with 10 bases fitting TRBD1. The germline CDR1 and CDR2 sequences are MNHNS and SASEGT. Trimming removed 1 base from V and 3 bases from J; junction bases left unmatched: 3. The CDR3 length is 15 residues. The CDR3 loop is CASSEGQGAFYEQYF. CDR3 bases: TGTGCCAGCAGTGAAGGACAGGGGGCGTTCTACGAGCAGTACTTC.

J is TRBJ2-7 and V is TRBV7-2; 8 nucleotides align to TRBD1. Germline V gives CDR1 SGHTA, CDR2 FQGNSA. Germline trimming cut 5 bases from V and 2 bases from J; bases unmatched to any gene: 11. The CDR3 is 16 residues long. The CDR3 loop is CASSLQPTGDTYEQYF. In DNA form, the CDR3 reads TGTGCCAGCAGCCTCCAGCCGACAGGGGACACCTACGAGCAGTACTTC. Variable domain in full (rest from reference TRBV7-2 and TRBJ2-7): GAGVSQSPSNKVTEKGKDVELRCDPISGHTALYWYRQSLGQGLEFLIYFQGNSAPDKSGLPSDRFSAERTGGSVSTLTIQRTQQEDSAVYLCASSLQPTGDTYEQYFGPGTRLTVT.

Comment on this clone: The junction does not match germline at one end; this may be a read error. The CDR3 bases are TGTGCCCGCAGCCGGGGAGGGGGGAGCTCTGGGGCCAACGTCCTGACTTTC. Protein product: CARSRGGGSSGANVLTF. The genes are TRBV2 and TRBJ2-6; a possible D gene is TRBD2 (7 bases). Looked up from germline, CDR1 is SNHLY and CDR2 is FYNNEI. This CDR3 has 17 amino acids.

The chain links TRBV3-1 (or the pseudogene TRBV3-2) to TRBJ1-1, with TRBD1 matching 8 bases. Looked up from germline, CDR1 is LGHDT and CDR2 is YNNKEL (reference sequence). This CDR3 has 14 residues. V trimming: 5 bases; J trimming: 5 bases; junction bases outside the gene matches: 7. The CDR3 reads CASSFYRGDTEAFF. DNA for the CDR3: TGTGCCAGCAGCTTTTACAGGGGGGATACTGAAGCTTTCTTT.

The V and J genes are TRBV9 and TRBJ2-1; D unclear. V was trimmed by 0 bases and J by 9 bases, leaving 13 bases between them. Germline loops: CDR1 SGDLS, CDR2 YYNGEE. The CDR3 runs 14 residues. In DNA, the CDR3 is TGTGCCAGCAGCGTAGATCACCTTCCCGGTGAGCAGTTCTTC. It yields the protein CASSVDHLPGEQFF.

The V gene is TRBV9, the J gene TRBJ2-7, with 8 bases lining up with TRBD2. The CDR3 has 13 residues. In germline, CDR1 is SGDLS, CDR2 YYNGEE. The V and J ends lost 7 bases and 7 bases, in that order; junction bases with no gene match: 10. CDR3 DNA: TGTGCCAGCGTAACCAGCGGGAGATCGGAGCAGTACTTC. It encodes CASVTSGRSEQYF.

The rearrangement joins TRBV28 to TRBJ1-2; D is unresolved. The V end lost 7 bases, the J end lost 8 bases, and 20 bases lay between the germline ends. CDR3 length: 14 residues. Germline V gives CDR1 MDHEN, CDR2 SYDVKM. DNA for the CDR3: TGTGCCAGCACCATTCCCCATACGGAGGACGGCTACACCTTC. Its protein product is CASTIPHTEDGYTF.

The chain joins TRBV5-1 to TRBJ2-3; 8 bases fit TRBD1. This CDR3 contains 15 residues. V was clipped by 6 bases and J by 2 bases; unmatched bases: 8. The germline CDR1 and CDR2 sequences are SGHRS and YFSETQ. Here the CDR3 DNA reads TGCGCCAGCACCACGACGGACAGGGCCACAGATACGCAGTATTTT. Encoded protein: CASTTTDRATDTQYF.

The V and J genes are TRBV5-1 and TRBJ2-2, with 8 positions matching TRBD2. Trimming cost V 7 bases and J 2 bases; bases outside gene matches: 7. The CDR3 is 15 residues long. The germline V gene has CDR1 SGHRS and CDR2 YFSETQ. The CDR3 sequence is CASRWAGGNTGELFF. CDR3 in DNA: TGCGCCAGCCGTTGGGCGGGAGGTAACACCGGGGAGCTGTTTTTT.

Comments on this clone: This sample also contains other DNA sequences that code for the same CDR3. The chain carries TRBV3-1 (or the pseudogene TRBV3-2) and TRBJ2-7, with TRBD1 as a possible D gene (5 bases). The germline V gene has CDR1 LGHDT and CDR2 YNNKEL (reference sequence). The CDR3 totals 12 residues. V lost 1 base to trimming and J lost 6 bases, with 7 bases between them. CDR3 nucleotides: TGTGCCAGCAGCCAAGCTAGGGGCGAGCAGTACTTC. This gives the protein CASSQARGEQYF.